Below, 21 T cell receptor beta chains from the same sample are listed, as sequenced in a study of tumor-infiltrating lymphocytes in primary liver carcinoma. Unsorted whole blood yielded blood RNA, and germline DNA was extracted as well. From approximately 490 ng total RNA, TCR beta cDNA was generated with a primer in the constant region. The TCR beta library was amplified through three nested multiplex PCR rounds in a modified ARM-PCR procedure. In the first two PCR rounds, TRBV1-TRBV30 forward primers were paired with a C-beta reverse primer, and each round lasted around 10 cycles. Via MiXCR, TCRdb re-called the multiplex PCR reads, giving one row per CDR3 protein. The table includes around 210,000 distinct CDR3 sequences, almost 65% detected once. The sample consisted of peripheral blood. Every receptor here comes from a woman aged 60-70 years with primary liver carcinoma and hepatitis B virus infection.

Of note for this clonotype: Just one base apart from a much larger clone, this may be a read error. This chain links TRBV12-3 or TRBV12-4 with TRBJ1-1; D unresolved. This CDR3 has 13 amino acids. In DNA form, the CDR3 reads TGTGCCAGCAGTTTTAGACTGGGCACTGGAGCTTTCTTT. Protein: CASSFRLGTGAFF.

The sample holds one count of this clonotype. This chain joins TRBV11-2 and TRBJ1-5; 11 positions agree with TRBD1. CDR1 is SGHAT, CDR2 FQNNGV, per germline. The CDR3 is 18 residues long. Unmatched junction bases numbered 14, after V lost 5 bases and J lost 5 bases. The CDR3 nucleotides read TGTGCCAGCAGCCAGGGGACAGGGGGGCTCCACAACGATCAGCCCCAGCATTTT. The encoded protein is CASSQGTGGLHNDQPQHF.

The chain uses TRBV30 and TRBJ1-1, with D unclear. The CDR3 has 13 residues. V lost 2 bases and J 9 bases, leaving 16 bases between the germline ends. Germline CDR1 and CDR2: GTSNPN and SVGIG (reference sequence). CDR3 DNA sequence: TGTGCCTGGAGTATAGAGGGAGGGAGCAAAGCTTTCTTT. Encoded protein: CAWSIEGGSKAFF.

The rearrangement joins TRBV10-2 to TRBJ1-1; 10 bases agree with TRBD1. This CDR3 region has 14 residues. Germline-derived CDR1 and CDR2 are WSHSY and SAAADI. The ends lost 6 bases at V and 6 bases at J; junction bases unmatched: 7. CDR3: CASSRQGADAEAFF. The CDR3 DNA reads TGCGCCAGCAGCCGACAGGGGGCGGACGCTGAAGCTTTCTTT.

Comment on this clonotype: A read error may be the cause here, since a much bigger clone is one base away. CDR3 region: CASSFKGGDSPLHF. DNA for the CDR3: TGTGCCAGCAGTTTCAAAGGGGGGGATTCACCCCTCCACTTT. The V gene is TRBV6-6, the J gene TRBJ1-6, with D tentatively TRBD1 (6 bases). Germline CDR1 reads MNHNY; CDR2 reads SVGAGI (reference sequence). The CDR3 consists of 14 residues. With 4 bases removed from V and 8 bases from J, the gap between germline ends came to 12 bases.

Comment on this clonotype: At one end, the junction sequence differs from germline, possibly due to a read error. The chain links TRBV11-2 to TRBJ2-7; maybe TRBD2 (5 bases). This CDR3 contains 12 residues. Germline CDR1 is SGHAT and CDR2 is FQNNGV. The CDR3 sequence is CASGSSSHEQYF. The CDR3 nucleotides read TGTGCCAGCGGGAGTAGCTCCCACGAGCAGTACTTT.

This clonotype showed up just once. The chain recombines TRBV12-3 or TRBV12-4 with TRBJ2-2; perhaps TRBD2 as D (5 bases). V was shortened by 6 bases and J by 1 base, with 18 bases between the two germline ends. The CDR3 runs to 17 residues. The CDR3 region is CASSRSISVENTGELFF. CDR3 sequence (DNA): TGTGCCAGCAGCCGTTCCATTAGCGTTGAGAACACCGGGGAGCTGTTTTTT.

A remark on this clonotype: Sequence at one end of the junction differs from germline and may be a read error. The genes are TRBV11-2 and TRBJ1-5; no clear D gene. CDR1 SGHAT and CDR2 FQNNGV come from the germline V gene. The CDR3 is made up of 15 amino acids. This CDR3 is CASSLDPRRNQPQHF. Written as DNA, the CDR3 is TGTGCCAGCAGCCTCGACCCCAGGAGGAATCAGCCCCAACATTTT.

The chain joins TRBV28 to TRBJ1-1; D unresolved. Germline V lookup: CDR1 MDHEN, CDR2 SYDVKM. Trimming left V 6 bases short and J 0 bases short, with 14 bases between. This CDR3 spans 15 amino acids. The CDR3 loop reads CASREIGRVNTEAFF. Here the CDR3 DNA reads TGTGCCAGCAGGGAGATTGGACGGGTGAACACTGAAGCTTTCTTT. Full variable domain (outside the CDR3, taken from reference TRBV28 and TRBJ1-1): DVKVTQSSRYLVKRTGEKVFLECVQDMDHENMFWYRQDPGLGLRLIYFSYDVKMKEKGDIPEGYSVSREKKERFSLILESASTNQTSMYLCASREIGRVNTEAFFGQGTRLTVV.

Regarding this clonotype: This may come from a read error, since a much larger clone is one base off. This chain joins TRBV12-3 or TRBV12-4 and TRBJ2-3, with D possibly being TRBD1 or TRBD2 (5 bases each). CDR3 length: 11 residues. V lost 6 bases and J 8 bases, leaving 9 bases between the germline ends. The CDR3 reads CASSRGGTQYF. CDR3 nucleotide sequence: TGTGCCAGCAGCCGTGGGGGTACGCAGTATTTT.

The V call is TRBV4-1, the J call TRBJ1-3; no reliable D call. The V end lost 9 bases, the J end lost 0 bases, and 15 bases lay between the germline ends. This CDR3 has 15 amino acids. Germline CDR1 is MGHRA and CDR2 is YSYEKL. The CDR3: CARSQESISGNTIYF. In DNA, the CDR3 is TGCGCCAGGAGTCAAGAAAGCATCTCTGGAAACACCATATATTTT.

This clonotype was found many times. The CDR3 is CASSYVRSSYNEQFF. CDR3 coding DNA: TGTGCCAGCAGTTATGTGAGGAGCTCCTACAATGAGCAGTTCTTC. This sequence joins TRBV6-5 and TRBJ2-1; D is ambiguous. CDR3 length: 15 amino acids. Looked up from germline, CDR1 is MNHEY and CDR2 is SVGAGI. Trimming took 3 bases from V and 0 from J, leaving 9 bases between them.

As for this clonotype: The CDR3 carries no conserved terminal phenylalanine or tryptophan, so it likely arises from a read error. The J gene is TRBJ1-1, the V gene TRBV11-2; unclear D gene. V dropped 0 bases and J dropped 3 bases, with 14 bases sitting between them. Looked up from germline, CDR1 is SGHAT and CDR2 is FQNNGV. There are 16 residues in the CDR3. The CDR3 sequence is CASSLDLWATYTEAFL. DNA of the CDR3: TGTGCCAGCAGCTTAGATCTTTGGGCCACGTACACTGAAGCTTTCCTT.

This clonotype showed up just a few times. The chain is built from TRBV18 and TRBJ2-5; 7 nucleotides match TRBD1. CDR3 length: 16 residues. Germline assignment: CDR1 KGHSH and CDR2 LQKENI. Unmatched junction bases numbered 10, after V lost 4 bases and J lost 2 bases. This CDR3 is CASSLDRVLRQETQYF. The CDR3, as DNA: TGTGCCAGCTCACTCGACAGGGTGTTACGACAAGAGACCCAGTACTTC.

This clonotype has only one observation. One junction end does not reproduce the germline sequence, and a read error may be involved. This chain joins TRBV11-2 and TRBJ2-1; 10 positions agree with TRBD2. CDR3 length equals 14 residues. Germline CDR1 is SGHAT and CDR2 is FQNNGV. The DNA of the CDR3 is TGTGTCAGCAGCTTACTAGCGGGGAAAGGGGTGCAGTTCTTC. Protein product: CVSSLLAGKGVQFF. Variable domain in full (rest from reference TRBV11-2 and TRBJ2-1): EAGVAQSPRYKIIEKRQSVAFWCNPISGHATLYWYQQILGQGPKLLIQFQNNGVVDDSQLPKDRFSAERLKGVDSTLKIQPAKLEDSAVYLCVSSLLAGKGVQFFGPGTRLTVL.

This chain joins TRBV11-2 and TRBJ2-7, with 8 positions matching TRBD1. Germline assignment: CDR1 SGHAT and CDR2 FQNNGV. This CDR3 is 14 amino acids long. V trimming: 5 bases; J trimming: 9 bases; junction bases outside the gene matches: 12. CDR3 nucleotide sequence: TGTGCCAGCAGCCGTGGGACAGGCTCCTACATGCAGTACTTC. Residues: CASSRGTGSYMQYF.

Concerning this clonotype: A read error may be the cause here, since a much bigger clone is one base away. The chain joins TRBV13 to TRBJ2-1, with TRBD1 identical over 9 bases. The CDR3 runs to 15 residues. Germline assignment: CDR1 PRHDT and CDR2 FYEKMQ (reference sequence). V dropped 4 bases and J dropped 2; count of bases not matched to a gene: 3. The CDR3 here is CASSSRTGAYNEQFF. The CDR3 DNA reads TGTGCCAGCAGCTCCAGGACAGGGGCCTACAATGAGCAGTTCTTC.

On this clonotype: A much larger clone sits a single nucleotide away, making a read error possible. V is TRBV10-2 and J is TRBJ1-4; TRBD1 agrees at 7 bases. V lost 6 bases, J lost 5 bases, and 6 bases stayed unmatched. From germline, CDR1 is WSHSY and CDR2 SAAADI. The CDR3 length is 14 residues. CDR3: CASSRQGRNEKLFF. The CDR3, as DNA: TGCGCCAGCAGCCGACAGGGCAGGAATGAAAAACTGTTTTTT.

This clonotype was seen repeatedly, ten times or more. This chain connects TRBV6-5 to TRBJ2-7; TRBD2 is a possible D gene (6 bases). Trimming took 6 bases from V and 7 from J, leaving 13 bases between them. Germline-derived CDR1 and CDR2 are MNHEY and SVGAGI. The length of the CDR3 is 12 residues. The CDR3: CASRSGDGEQYF. The CDR3 nucleotides read TGTGCCAGCAGGTCGGGGGATGGAGAGCAGTACTTC.

In the case of this clonotype: One end of the junction is discordant with germline, which a read error may explain. The chain recombines TRBV11-3 with TRBJ2-2; TRBD2 might be the D (6 bases). The germline gives CDR1 SGHNT, CDR2 YENEEA. The CDR3 is 15 amino acids. The CDR3 coding sequence is TGTGCCAGCAGGGGGGAGTTCGCGAACACCGGGGGGCTGTTTTTT. Translation: CASRGEFANTGGLFF.

Comment on this clonotype: This CDR3 fails to terminate in the conserved phenylalanine or tryptophan, so it likely reflects a read error. This sequence joins TRBV2 and TRBJ2-1, with D possibly being TRBD1 or TRBD2 (6 bases each). The length of the CDR3 is 15 residues. The V end was cut by 2 bases, the J end by 10 bases, with 18 bases between. Germline CDR1 SNHLY, CDR2 FYNNEI. The CDR3 loop is CASSEIRQGRDEQFS. The CDR3 DNA follows: TGTGCCAGCAGTGAAATCCGGCAGGGGCGGGACGAGCAGTTCTCC.